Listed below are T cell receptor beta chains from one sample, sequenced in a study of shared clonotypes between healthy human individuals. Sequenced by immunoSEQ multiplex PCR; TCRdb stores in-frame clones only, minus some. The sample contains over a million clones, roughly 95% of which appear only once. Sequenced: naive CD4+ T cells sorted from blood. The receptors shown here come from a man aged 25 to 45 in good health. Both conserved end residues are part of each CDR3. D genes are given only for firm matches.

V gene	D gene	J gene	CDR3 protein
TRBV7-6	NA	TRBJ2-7	CASSIQGGEQYF
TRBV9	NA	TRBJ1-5	CASSVVKRALKVNSNQPQHF
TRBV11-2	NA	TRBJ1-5	CASSLSRTSGPGHF
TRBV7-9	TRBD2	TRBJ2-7	CASSLAGEGKSSYEQYF
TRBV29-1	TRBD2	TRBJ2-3	CSVDTSGRAIDTQYF
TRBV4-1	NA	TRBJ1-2	CASSRESGGGRGYTF
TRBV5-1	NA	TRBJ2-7	CASSLATTYEQYF
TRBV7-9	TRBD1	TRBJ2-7	CASSDGTGSYEQYF
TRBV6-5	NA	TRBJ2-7	CASSYSGTDDPYEQYF
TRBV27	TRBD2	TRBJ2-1	CASSRLAGDYNEQFF
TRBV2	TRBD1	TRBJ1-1	CASSSDRVDTEAFF
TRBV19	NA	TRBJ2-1	CASSLPGRLYNEQFF
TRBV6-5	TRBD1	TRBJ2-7	CASRRQGAHEQYF
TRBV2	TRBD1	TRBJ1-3	CASSVEAGGSGNTIYF
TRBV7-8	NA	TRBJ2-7	CASSLERARSYEQYF
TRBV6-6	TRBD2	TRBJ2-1	CASSATSGRAIYEQFF
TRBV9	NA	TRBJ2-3	CASSVDHYTQYF
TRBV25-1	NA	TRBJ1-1	CASSDRLLSGTEAFF
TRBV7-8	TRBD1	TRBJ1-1	CASSARKTGVNTEAFF
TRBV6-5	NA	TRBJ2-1	CASSPARSSYNEQFF
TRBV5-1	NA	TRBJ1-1	CASSLIGELTEAFF
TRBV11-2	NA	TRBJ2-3	CASSLASGGDTQYF
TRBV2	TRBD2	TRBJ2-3	CASSDPSGFTDTQYF
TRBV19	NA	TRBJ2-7	CASSKSSAMGSYEQYF
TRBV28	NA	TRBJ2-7	CASRTGSRAGEQYF
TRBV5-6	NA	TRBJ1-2	CASSPWGAYGYTF
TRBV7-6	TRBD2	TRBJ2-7	CASSKSGSQYEQYF
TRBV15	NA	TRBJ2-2	CATSRGGSPSGELFF
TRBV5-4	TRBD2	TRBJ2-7	CASSSMASGIYEQYF
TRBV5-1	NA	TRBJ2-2	CASSGATSTGELFF
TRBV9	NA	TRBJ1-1	CASSPTRQTNTEAFF
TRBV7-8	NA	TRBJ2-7	CASSHPGHSSYEQYF
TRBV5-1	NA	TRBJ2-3	CASGARLDFRTDTQYF
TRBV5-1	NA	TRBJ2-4	CASSLLGTPNIQYF
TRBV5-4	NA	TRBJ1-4	CASSGALAGNEKLFF
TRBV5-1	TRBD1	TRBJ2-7	CASSLRTGSDEQYF
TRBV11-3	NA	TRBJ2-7	CASSSGMAGDEQYF
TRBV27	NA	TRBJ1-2	CASNRDGTNYGYTF
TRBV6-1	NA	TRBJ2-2	CASSEAWGPRNTGELFF
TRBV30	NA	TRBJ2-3	CAWSVRGAATDTQYF
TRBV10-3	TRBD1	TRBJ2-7	CAIRPGTGGDEQYF
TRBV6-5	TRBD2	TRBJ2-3	CASRKLAGDSDTQYF
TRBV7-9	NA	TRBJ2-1	CASSLGDYNRYNEQFF
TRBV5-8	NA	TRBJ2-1	CASSLDLNPINEQFF
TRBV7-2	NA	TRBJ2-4	CASSPLAPAIQYF
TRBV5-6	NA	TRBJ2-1	CASSFLRVEQFF